The 7 T cell receptor beta chains below come from one sample, sequenced in a study of shared clonotypes between healthy human individuals. Naive CD8 cells, CD45RO-negative and positively selected for CCR7, excluded terminally differentiated effector memory CD45RA+ cells. TCRdb's copy holds only in-frame clones and misses some; the assay was immunoSEQ multiplex PCR. The sample lists approximately 810,000 clones; around 93% were seen once. Sequenced material: naive CD8+ T cells sorted from blood. The receptor source for this set is a man younger than 40 in good health.

The genes are TRBV5-5 and TRBJ2-1, with D uncertain. This CDR3 is 13 amino acids long. V gave up 2 bases and J gave up 6 bases, with 9 bases separating them. Germline V gives CDR1 SGHKS, CDR2 YYEKEE (reference sequence). CDR3 coding DNA: TGTGCCAGCAGCTTTGTACATCTCAATGAGCAGTTCTTC. Amino acid sequence: CASSFVHLNEQFF.

V is TRBV10-3 and J is TRBJ2-1; a possible D gene is TRBD2 (5 bases). The CDR3 extends over 16 amino acids. Trimming shortened V by 2 bases and J by 0 bases, and 11 bases separated the two germline ends. CDR1 and CDR2 from the germline V gene are ENHRY and SYGVKD. The CDR3 DNA follows: TGTGCCATCAGTGAGAGTCGAGACTACTCCTACAATGAGCAGTTCTTC. This encodes CAISESRDYSYNEQFF.

The rearrangement links TRBV27 to TRBJ2-7, with TRBD2 as a possible D gene (6 bases). This CDR3 is 14 amino acids long. Germline CDR1 and CDR2: MNHEY and SMNVEV (reference sequence). The V end was cut by 3 bases, the J end by 0 bases, with 9 bases between. CDR3 loop: CASSLEGSSYEQYF. The CDR3 DNA is TGTGCCAGCAGTTTGGAGGGGAGCTCCTACGAGCAGTACTTC.

The chain uses TRBV29-1 and TRBJ2-7, with D perhaps assigned TRBD1 or TRBD2 (5 bases each). The V and J ends lost 6 bases and 3 bases respectively, with 12 bases between them. Looked up from germline, CDR1 is SQVTM and CDR2 is ANQGSEA. The length of the CDR3 is 12 residues. CDR3 sequence: CSVPGANYEQYF. The CDR3 bases are TGCAGCGTCCCCGGGGCTAACTACGAGCAGTACTTC.

This clone was seen just once. The chain is built from TRBV27 and TRBJ2-7; 7 bases line up with TRBD1. The CDR3 runs to 15 residues. Trimming took 2 bases from V and 0 from J; bases not matched to a gene: 4. Germline lookup yields CDR1 MNHEY and CDR2 SMNVEV (reference sequence). In DNA, the CDR3 is TGTGCCAGCAGTTTACCGGGACAGCCCTCCTACGAGCAGTACTTC. This translates into CASSLPGQPSYEQYF.

This chain joins TRBV7-9 and TRBJ1-2; 7 bases fit TRBD1. The CDR3 runs to 15 residues. CDR1 SEHNR and CDR2 FQNEAQ come from the germline V gene (reference sequence). Trimming cost V 6 bases and J 3 bases; bases outside gene matches: 10. CDR3 in amino acids: CASSWGQGEDYGYTF. In DNA, the CDR3 is TGTGCCAGCAGTTGGGGGCAGGGGGAGGACTATGGCTACACCTTC.

V is TRBV9 and J is TRBJ1-2; 9 bases are shared with TRBD1. Germline V gives CDR1 SGDLS, CDR2 YYNGEE. This CDR3 has 13 amino acids. J lost 1 base, V lost 7 bases, and 2 bases had no gene match. CDR3: CASRTGDNYGYTF. The CDR3 DNA reads TGTGCCAGCCGGACAGGGGATAACTATGGCTACACCTTC.